A single sample is the source of the 2 T cell receptor beta chains below, sequenced in a study of early T cells in non-severe SARS-CoV-2 infection (dated by TCRdb to the early 2020s). Library preparation used 5' RACE. The instrument was a NextSeq 500. TCRdb reworked the public reads: Q25 trimming with fastp, MiXCR clone assembly, productive beta chains retained. Each entry is one CDR3 protein sequence, shown with its most common DNA and genes. The sample table lists some 88,000 distinct CDR3 sequences, over 15% of them with a count of one. About 5% of the sample goes to the ten largest clones. The material was whole blood, obtained at baseline. The receptors come from an adult who was a healthcare worker with PCR-confirmed SARS-CoV-2 infection or an uninfected control (not recorded which).

This clonotype was detected a few times. The rearrangement joins TRBV28 to TRBJ2-4; unclear D gene. Germline lookup yields CDR1 MDHEN and CDR2 SYDVKM. V was pared by 6 bases and J by 4 bases, with 7 bases between. The CDR3 contains 12 residues. CDR3 coding DNA: TGTGCCAGCAGCCCGAATAAAAACATTCAGTACTTC. This gives the protein CASSPNKNIQYF.

The V and J genes are TRBV7-3 and TRBJ2-3; D call uncertain. This CDR3 region has 14 residues. CDR1 SGHTA and CDR2 FQGTGA come from the germline V gene. V shed 8 bases and J shed 0 bases, with 12 bases lying between them. The CDR3 protein is CASGRLSSTDTQYF. DNA of the CDR3: TGTGCCAGCGGACGGTTATCTAGCACAGATACGCAGTATTTT.